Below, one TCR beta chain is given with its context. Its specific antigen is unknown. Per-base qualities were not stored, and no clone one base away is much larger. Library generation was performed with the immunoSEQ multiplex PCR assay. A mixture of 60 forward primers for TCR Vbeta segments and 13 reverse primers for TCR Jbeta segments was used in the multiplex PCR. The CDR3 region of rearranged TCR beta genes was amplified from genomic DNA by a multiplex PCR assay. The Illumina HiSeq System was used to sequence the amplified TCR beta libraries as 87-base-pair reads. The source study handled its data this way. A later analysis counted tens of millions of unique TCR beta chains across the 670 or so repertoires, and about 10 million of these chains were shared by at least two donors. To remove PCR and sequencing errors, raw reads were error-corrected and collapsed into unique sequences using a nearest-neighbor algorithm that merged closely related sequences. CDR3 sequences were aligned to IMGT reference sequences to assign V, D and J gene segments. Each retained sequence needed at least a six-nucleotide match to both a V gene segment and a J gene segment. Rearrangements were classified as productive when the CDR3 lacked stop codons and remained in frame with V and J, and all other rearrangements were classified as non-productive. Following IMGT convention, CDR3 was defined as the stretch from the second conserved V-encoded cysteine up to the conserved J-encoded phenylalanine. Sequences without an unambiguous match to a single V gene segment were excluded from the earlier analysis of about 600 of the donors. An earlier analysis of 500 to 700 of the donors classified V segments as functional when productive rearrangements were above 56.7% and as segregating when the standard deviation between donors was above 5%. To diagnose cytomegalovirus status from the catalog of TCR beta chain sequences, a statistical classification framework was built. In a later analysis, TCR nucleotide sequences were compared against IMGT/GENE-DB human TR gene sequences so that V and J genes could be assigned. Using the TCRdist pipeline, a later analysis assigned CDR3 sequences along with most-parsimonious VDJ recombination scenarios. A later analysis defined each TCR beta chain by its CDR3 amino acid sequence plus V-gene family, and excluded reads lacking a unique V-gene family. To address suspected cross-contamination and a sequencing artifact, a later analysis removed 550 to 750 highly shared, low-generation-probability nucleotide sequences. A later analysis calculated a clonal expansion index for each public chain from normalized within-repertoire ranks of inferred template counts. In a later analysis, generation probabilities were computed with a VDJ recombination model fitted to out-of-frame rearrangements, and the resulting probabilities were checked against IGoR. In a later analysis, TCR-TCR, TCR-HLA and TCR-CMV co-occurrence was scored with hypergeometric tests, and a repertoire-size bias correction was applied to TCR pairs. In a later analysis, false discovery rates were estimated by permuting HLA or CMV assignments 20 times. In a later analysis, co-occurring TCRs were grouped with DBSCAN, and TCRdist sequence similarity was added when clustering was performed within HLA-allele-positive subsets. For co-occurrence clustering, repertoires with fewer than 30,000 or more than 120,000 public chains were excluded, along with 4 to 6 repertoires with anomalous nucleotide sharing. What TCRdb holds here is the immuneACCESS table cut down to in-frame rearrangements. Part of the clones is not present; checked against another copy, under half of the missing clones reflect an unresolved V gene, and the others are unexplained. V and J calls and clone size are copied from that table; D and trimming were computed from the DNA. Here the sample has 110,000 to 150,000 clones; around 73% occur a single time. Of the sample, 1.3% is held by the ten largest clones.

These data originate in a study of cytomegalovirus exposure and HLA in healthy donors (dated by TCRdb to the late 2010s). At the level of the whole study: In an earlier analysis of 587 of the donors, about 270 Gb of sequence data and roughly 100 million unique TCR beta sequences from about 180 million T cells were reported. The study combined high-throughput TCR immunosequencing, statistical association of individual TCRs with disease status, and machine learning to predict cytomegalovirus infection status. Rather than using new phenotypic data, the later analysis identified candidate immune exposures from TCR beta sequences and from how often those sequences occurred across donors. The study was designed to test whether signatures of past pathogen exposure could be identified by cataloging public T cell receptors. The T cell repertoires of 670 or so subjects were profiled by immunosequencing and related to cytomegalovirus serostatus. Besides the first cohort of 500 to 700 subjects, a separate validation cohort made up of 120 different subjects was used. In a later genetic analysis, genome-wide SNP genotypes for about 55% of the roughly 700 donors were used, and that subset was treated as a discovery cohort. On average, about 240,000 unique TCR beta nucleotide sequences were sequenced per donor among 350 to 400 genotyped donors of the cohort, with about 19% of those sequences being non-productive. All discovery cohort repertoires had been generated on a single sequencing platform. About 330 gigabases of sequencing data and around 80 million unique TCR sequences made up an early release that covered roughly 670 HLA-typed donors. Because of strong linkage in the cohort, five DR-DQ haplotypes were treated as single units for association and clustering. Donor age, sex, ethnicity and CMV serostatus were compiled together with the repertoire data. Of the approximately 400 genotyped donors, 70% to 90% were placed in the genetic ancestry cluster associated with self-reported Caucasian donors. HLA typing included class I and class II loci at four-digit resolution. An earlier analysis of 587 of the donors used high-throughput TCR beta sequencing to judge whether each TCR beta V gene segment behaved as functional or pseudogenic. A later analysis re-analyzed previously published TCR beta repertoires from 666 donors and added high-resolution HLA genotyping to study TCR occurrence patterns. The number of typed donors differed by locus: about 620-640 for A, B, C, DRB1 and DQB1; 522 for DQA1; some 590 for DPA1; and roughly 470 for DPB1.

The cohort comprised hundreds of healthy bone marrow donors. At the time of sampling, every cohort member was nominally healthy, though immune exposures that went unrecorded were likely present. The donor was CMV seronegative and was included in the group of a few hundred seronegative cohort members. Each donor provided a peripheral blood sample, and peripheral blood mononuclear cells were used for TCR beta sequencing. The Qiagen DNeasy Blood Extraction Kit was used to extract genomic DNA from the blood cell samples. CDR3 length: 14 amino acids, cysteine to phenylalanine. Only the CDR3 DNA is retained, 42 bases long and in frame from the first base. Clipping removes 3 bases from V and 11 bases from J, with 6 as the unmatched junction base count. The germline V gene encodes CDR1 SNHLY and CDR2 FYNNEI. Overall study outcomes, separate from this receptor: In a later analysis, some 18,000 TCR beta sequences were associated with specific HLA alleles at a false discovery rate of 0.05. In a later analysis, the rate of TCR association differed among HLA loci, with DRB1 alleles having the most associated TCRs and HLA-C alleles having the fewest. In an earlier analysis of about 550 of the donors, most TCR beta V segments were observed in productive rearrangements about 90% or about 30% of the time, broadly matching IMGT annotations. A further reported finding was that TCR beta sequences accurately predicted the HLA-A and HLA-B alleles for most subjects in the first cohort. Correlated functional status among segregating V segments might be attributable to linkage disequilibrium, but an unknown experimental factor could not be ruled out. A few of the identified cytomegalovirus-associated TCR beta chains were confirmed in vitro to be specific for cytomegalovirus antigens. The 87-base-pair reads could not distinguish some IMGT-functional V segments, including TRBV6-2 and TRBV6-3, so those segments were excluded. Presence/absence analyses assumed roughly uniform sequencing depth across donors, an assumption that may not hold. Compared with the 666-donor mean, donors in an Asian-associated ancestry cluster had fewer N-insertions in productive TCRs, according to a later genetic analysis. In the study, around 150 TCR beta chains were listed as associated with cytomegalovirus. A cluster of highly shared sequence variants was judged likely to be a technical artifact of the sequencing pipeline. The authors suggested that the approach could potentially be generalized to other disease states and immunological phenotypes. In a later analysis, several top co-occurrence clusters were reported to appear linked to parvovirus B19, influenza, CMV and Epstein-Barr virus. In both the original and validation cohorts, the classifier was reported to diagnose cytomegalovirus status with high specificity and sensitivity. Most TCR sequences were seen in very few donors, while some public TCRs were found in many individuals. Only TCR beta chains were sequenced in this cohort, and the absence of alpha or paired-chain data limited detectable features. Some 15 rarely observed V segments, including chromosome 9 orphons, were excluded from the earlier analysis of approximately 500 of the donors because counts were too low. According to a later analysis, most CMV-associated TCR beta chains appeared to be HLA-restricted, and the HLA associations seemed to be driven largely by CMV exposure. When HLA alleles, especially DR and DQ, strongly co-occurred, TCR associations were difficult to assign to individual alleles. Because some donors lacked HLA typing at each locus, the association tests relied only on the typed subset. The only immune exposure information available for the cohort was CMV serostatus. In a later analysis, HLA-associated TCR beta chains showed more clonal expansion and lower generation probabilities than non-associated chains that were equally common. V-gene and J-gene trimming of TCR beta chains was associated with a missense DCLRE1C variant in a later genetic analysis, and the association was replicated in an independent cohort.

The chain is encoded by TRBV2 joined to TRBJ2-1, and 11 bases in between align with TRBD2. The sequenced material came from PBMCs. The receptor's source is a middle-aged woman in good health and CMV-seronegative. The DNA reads TGTGCCAGCAGTGATCTAGCGGGGGGAAGCAAGCAGTTCTTC. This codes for CASSDLAGGSKQFF.